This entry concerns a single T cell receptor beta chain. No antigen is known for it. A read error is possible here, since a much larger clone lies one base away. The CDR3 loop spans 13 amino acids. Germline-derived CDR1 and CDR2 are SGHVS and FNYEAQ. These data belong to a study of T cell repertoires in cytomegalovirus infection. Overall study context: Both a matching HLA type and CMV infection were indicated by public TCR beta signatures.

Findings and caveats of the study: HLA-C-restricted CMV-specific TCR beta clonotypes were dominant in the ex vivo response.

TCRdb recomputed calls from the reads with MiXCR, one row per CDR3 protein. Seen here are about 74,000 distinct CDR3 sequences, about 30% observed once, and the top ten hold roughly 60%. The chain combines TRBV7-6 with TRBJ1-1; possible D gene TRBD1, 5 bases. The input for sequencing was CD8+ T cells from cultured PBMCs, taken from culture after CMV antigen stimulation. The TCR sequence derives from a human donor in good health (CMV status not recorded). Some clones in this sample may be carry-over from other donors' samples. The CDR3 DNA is TGTACCAGCAGCTTAGGACACGGCGCGGAAGCTTTCTTT. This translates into CTSSLGHGAEAFF. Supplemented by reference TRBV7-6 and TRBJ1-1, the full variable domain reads GAGVSQSPRYKVTKRGQDVALRCDPISGHVSLYWYRQALGQGPEFLTYFNYEAQQDKSGLPNDRFSAERPEGSISTLTIQRTEQRDSAMYRCTSSLGHGAEAFFGQGTRLTVV.